Below are 32 T cell receptor beta chains sequenced from a single sample in a study of shared clonotypes between healthy human individuals. TCRdb keeps only in-frame clones here, not all; method: immunoSEQ multiplex PCR. This sample carries roughly 1,600,000 clones, about 98.5% of them seen once, and the ten largest clones take about 0.35%. The material sequenced was naive CD4+ T cells sorted from blood. The sample's subset: CD45RA+ positively selected. The receptor set was obtained from a man aged 25-45 years in good health.

The V gene is TRBV28, the J gene TRBJ2-1; weak D call: TRBD2 (5 bases). V lost 4 bases and J 1 base, leaving 14 bases between the germline ends. The CDR3 length is 16 residues. Germline CDR1 and CDR2: MDHEN and SYDVKM. The CDR3 nucleotides read TGTGCCAGCAGTTCCCCGTGGGTAGCGTCCTACAATGAGCAGTTCTTC. Protein product: CASSSPWVASYNEQFF. The complete variable domain, with remaining parts taken from reference TRBV28 and TRBJ2-1, reads DVKVTQSSRYLVKRTGEKVFLECVQDMDHENMFWYRQDPGLGLRLIYFSYDVKMKEKGDIPEGYSVSREKKERFSLILESASTNQTSMYLCASSSPWVASYNEQFFGPGTRLTVL.

V gene TRBV5-1 combines with J gene TRBJ1-5; weak D call: TRBD1 (5 bases). In germline, CDR1 is SGHRS, CDR2 YFSETQ. The CDR3 runs 18 residues. V was trimmed by 1 base and J by 0 bases, leaving 17 bases between them. The CDR3 nucleotides read TGCGCCAGCAGCTTGTTGCCGGGGGGGAGTTATAGCAATCAGCCCCAGCATTTT. It codes for CASSLLPGGSYSNQPQHF.

As concerns this clone: Other DNA sequences in this specimen translate into the identical CDR3. This chain joins TRBV28 and TRBJ1-5, with TRBD1 as a possible D gene (5 bases). Germline assignment: CDR1 MDHEN and CDR2 SYDVKM. Trimming took off 2 bases at V and 3 bases at J, with 14 bases between the two ends. The CDR3 runs 16 residues. CDR3 amino acids: CASSLLGRGDNQPQHF. The CDR3 bases are TGTGCCAGCAGTTTACTGGGGAGGGGAGACAATCAGCCCCAGCATTTT. Filled out from reference TRBV28 and TRBJ1-5, the complete variable domain reads DVKVTQSSRYLVKRTGEKVFLECVQDMDHENMFWYRQDPGLGLRLIYFSYDVKMKEKGDIPEGYSVSREKKERFSLILESASTNQTSMYLCASSLLGRGDNQPQHFGDGTRLSIL.

This clone was found once. This chain joins TRBV5-1 and TRBJ2-5, with 8 bases matching TRBD1. V was pared by 3 bases and J by 4 bases, with 8 bases of the junction left unmatched. The germline V gene has CDR1 SGHRS and CDR2 YFSETQ. The CDR3 is made up of 15 amino acids. CDR3 nucleotides: TGCGCCAGCAGCTCTGGGACAGGCGGACTAGAGACCCAGTACTTC. This sequence encodes CASSSGTGGLETQYF. Drawing the rest from reference TRBV5-1 and TRBJ2-5, the complete variable domain is KAGVTQTPRYLIKTRGQQVTLSCSPISGHRSVSWYQQTPGQGLQFLFEYFSETQRNKGNFPGRFSGRQFSNSRSEMNVSTLELGDSALYLCASSSGTGGLETQYFGPGTRLLVL.

V usage is TRBV15 and J usage is TRBJ1-4; D call uncertain. Per the germline V gene, CDR1 is LNHNV and CDR2 is YYDKDF (reference sequence). The CDR3 has 12 residues. Trimming pared 0 bases from V and 8 bases from J, leaving 4 bases between. The chain's CDR3 is CATSREREKLFF. The CDR3 DNA reads TGTGCCACCAGCAGAGAAAGGGAAAAACTGTTTTTT.

About this clone: This same CDR3 is encoded by further DNA sequences in the sample. The V call is TRBV5-1, the J call TRBJ2-3; no firm D call. The CDR3 consists of 14 residues. CDR1 is SGHRS and CDR2 is YFSETQ in the germline V gene. With 0 bases removed from V and 2 bases from J, the gap between germline ends came to 7 bases. CDR3 region: CASSLGHYTDTQYF. The CDR3 DNA sequence: TGCGCCAGCAGCTTGGGACATTACACAGATACGCAGTATTTT.

The genes are TRBV27 and TRBJ2-7; 7 bases match TRBD1. The CDR3 totals 15 residues. J was trimmed by 1 base and V by 3 bases; bases with no gene match: 6. From germline, CDR1 is MNHEY and CDR2 SMNVEV (reference sequence). CDR3 in DNA: TGTGCCAGCAGTTTCACGTCAGGGGGTTCCTACGAGCAGTACTTC. It is translated as CASSFTSGGSYEQYF.

V gene TRBV6-5 combines with J gene TRBJ2-5, with 7 bases identical to TRBD2. V dropped 2 bases and J dropped 4; count of bases not matched to a gene: 4. Germline CDR1 is MNHEY and CDR2 is SVGAGI. This CDR3 contains 14 residues. The CDR3 DNA reads as TGTGCCAGCAGTTACGGGAGGGCCATAGAGACCCAGTACTTC. Translation gives CASSYGRAIETQYF.

The rearrangement joins TRBV7-8 to TRBJ1-5; D is perhaps TRBD1 (5 bases). V lost 1 base to trimming and J lost 1 base, with 8 bases between them. Germline V lookup: CDR1 SGHVS, CDR2 FQNEAQ. The CDR3 consists of 15 residues. CDR3 in amino acids: CASSLDEGSNQPQHF. The CDR3 DNA follows: TGTGCCAGCAGCTTAGACGAGGGGAGCAATCAGCCCCAGCATTTT.

This chain uses TRBV28 with TRBJ2-7; 10 bases are shared with TRBD1. Germline trimming cut 5 bases from V and 9 bases from J; bases unmatched to any gene: 13. There are 15 residues in the CDR3. The V gene's germline CDR1 is MDHEN and CDR2 SYDVKM. The CDR3 sequence is CASSPVGDRGPGQYF. The CDR3 DNA sequence: TGTGCCAGCAGTCCCGTCGGGGACAGGGGCCCCGGGCAGTACTTC.

A note on this clone: In the same sample, other DNA sequences code for this CDR3. This chain uses TRBV7-2 with TRBJ2-7; D gene uncertain. The CDR3 consists of 11 residues. Trimming took 3 bases from V and 3 from J, leaving 3 bases between them. CDR1 and CDR2 (germline): SGHTA, FQGNSA. The DNA of the CDR3 is TGTGCCAGCAGCTTTAGCTACGAGCAGTACTTC. This encodes CASSFSYEQYF. Supplemented by reference TRBV7-2 and TRBJ2-7, the full variable domain reads GAGVSQSPSNKVTEKGKDVELRCDPISGHTALYWYRQSLGQGLEFLIYFQGNSAPDKSGLPSDRFSAERTGGSVSTLTIQRTQQEDSAVYLCASSFSYEQYFGPGTRLTVT.

This chain uses TRBV30 with TRBJ1-3; weak D call: TRBD1 (5 bases). The V end was cut by 4 bases, the J end by 0 bases, with 7 bases between. CDR1 and CDR2 from the germline V gene are GTSNPN and SVGIG (reference sequence). CDR3 length equals 13 residues. Here the CDR3 reads CAWNGASGNTIYF. The DNA for the CDR3 is TGTGCCTGGAACGGGGCCTCTGGAAACACCATATATTTT. Complete variable domain (other parts from reference TRBV30 and TRBJ1-3): SQTIHQWPATLVQPVGSPLSLECTVEGTSNPNLYWYRQAAGRGLQLLFYSVGIGQISSEVPQNLSASRPQDRQFILSSKKLLLSDSGFYLCAWNGASGNTIYFGEGSWLTVV.

V and J are TRBV23-1 and TRBJ2-7, with a weak D call TRBD2 (5 bases). TRBV23-1 is an ORF; its function is uncertain. CDR3 length: 24 amino acids. Trimming removed 0 bases from V and 2 bases from J, with 38 bases in between. The CDR3 sequence is CASSQSLAGRIGLDSEAVTYEQYF. CDR3 bases: TGCGCCAGCAGTCAATCGTTAGCAGGCCGGATTGGGTTAGATTCGGAGGCGGTCACCTACGAGCAGTACTTC.

This chain joins TRBV7-6 and TRBJ2-5; 15 bases line up with TRBD2. Germline V gives CDR1 SGHVS, CDR2 FNYEAQ. Trimming took 3 bases from V and 2 from J; bases not matched to a gene: 1. The CDR3 has 16 amino acids. DNA of the CDR3: TGTGCCAGCAGCTTTGGACTAGCGGGAGGGCAAGAGACCCAGTACTTC. Translated, it gives CASSFGLAGGQETQYF.

The V and J genes are TRBV5-1 and TRBJ1-1; D not certain. V lost 0 bases and J 6 bases, leaving 12 bases between the germline ends. This CDR3 region has 14 residues. Germline V CDR1 and CDR2: SGHRS, YFSETQ. The CDR3 nucleotides are TGCGCCAGCAGCTTGGGAACCACGAGGTCTGAAGCTTTCTTT. Translated: CASSLGTTRSEAFF.

This chain links TRBV9 with TRBJ2-1; 9 nucleotides agree with TRBD1. Germline loops: CDR1 SGDLS, CDR2 YYNGEE. The length of the CDR3 is 16 residues. Trimming took 2 bases from V and 7 from J; bases not matched to a gene: 10. In DNA form, the CDR3 reads TGTGCCAGCAGCGTCAAATCCGGGACAGGGAGGAATGAGCAGTTCTTC. Translated: CASSVKSGTGRNEQFF.

The rearrangement uses TRBV27 and TRBJ2-1; no clear D. The germline V gene encodes CDR1 MNHEY and CDR2 SMNVEV (reference sequence). V gave up 6 bases and J gave up 5 bases, with 14 bases separating them. There are 14 residues in the CDR3. For the CDR3, the DNA is TGTGCCAGCAGCTCCCGGCCTGGGCACAATGAGCAGTTCTTC. This encodes CASSSRPGHNEQFF.

This chain uses TRBV19 with TRBJ1-1; D is perhaps TRBD1 (6 bases). The CDR3 totals 13 residues. Trimming removed 9 bases from V and 8 bases from J, with 19 bases in between. Germline CDR1 is LNHDA and CDR2 is SQIVND (reference sequence). The CDR3 spells CASRNNRVAEAFF. The CDR3 region has the DNA TGTGCCAGCCGAAATAACAGGGTGGCCGAAGCTTTCTTT.

This rearrangement joins TRBV15 to TRBJ2-7, with a weak D call TRBD2 (7 bases). The germline CDR1 and CDR2 sequences are LNHNV and YYDKDF (reference sequence). The CDR3 is 18 amino acids. Trimming removed 0 bases at V and 7 bases at J, with 25 bases between. The CDR3 DNA follows: TGTGCCACCAGCAGAGATCCTGGTTTAGGGGGGAGGGCCTTTGAGCAGTACTTC. As protein: CATSRDPGLGGRAFEQYF.

The chain combines TRBV6-1 with TRBJ2-7; 8 bases line up with TRBD1. Trimming at V came to 5 bases and at J to 12 bases, leaving 3 bases not matched to a gene. CDR1 is MNHNS, CDR2 SASEGT, per germline. The length of the CDR3 is 10 residues. CDR3 coding DNA: TGTGCCAGCAGTAGACAGGGGCGGTACTTC. Its translation is CASSRQGRYF.

This rearrangement joins TRBV7-9 to TRBJ1-3; the match to TRBD1 covers 10 bases. This CDR3 has 17 amino acids. Unmatched junction bases numbered 9, after V lost 5 bases and J lost 2 bases. Germline V gene lookup returns CDR1 SEHNR and CDR2 FQNEAQ (reference sequence). The CDR3 nucleotides are TGTGCCAGCAGCCAAAACCTCGGGACAGGGGCTGGAAACACCATATATTTT. This gives the protein CASSQNLGTGAGNTIYF.

The rearrangement uses TRBV28 and TRBJ2-6; no reliable D call. CDR1 is MDHEN and CDR2 is SYDVKM in the germline V gene. The CDR3 is 17 residues long. Trimming took off 7 bases at V and 4 bases at J, with 20 bases between the two ends. The CDR3 reads CASTVPPIRAGANVLTF. Written as DNA, the CDR3 is TGTGCCAGCACAGTTCCCCCTATCAGAGCGGGGGCCAACGTCCTGACTTTC.

V and J are TRBV2 and TRBJ2-7; 7 nucleotides match TRBD1. CDR1 and CDR2 from the germline V gene are SNHLY and FYNNEI. The V segment lost 4 bases and the J segment 3 bases; nucleotides outside the gene matches: 9. The CDR3 is made up of 15 amino acids. The CDR3 bases are TGTGCCAGCAGTGCCCTCGGGACAGTGGACTACGAGCAGTACTTC. Translated: CASSALGTVDYEQYF.

The chain employs TRBV18 and TRBJ2-4; the D call may be TRBD1 or TRBD2 (5 bases each). The V end was cut by 4 bases, the J end by 0 bases, with 10 bases between. The CDR3 covers 15 residues. Per the germline V gene, CDR1 is KGHSH and CDR2 is LQKENI. CDR3 in DNA: TGTGCCAGCTCACAGGGGAGACTAGCCAAAAACATTCAGTACTTC. This gives the protein CASSQGRLAKNIQYF.

This chain connects TRBV5-1 to TRBJ2-2; D ambiguous. V dropped 0 bases and J dropped 6 bases, with 12 bases sitting between them. The germline gives CDR1 SGHRS, CDR2 YFSETQ. CDR3 size: 15 residues. For the CDR3, the DNA is TGCGCCAGCAGCTTGGAAGGTTTTGGCCCCGGGGAGCTGTTTTTT. It specifies CASSLEGFGPGELFF.

The rearrangement links TRBV7-2 to TRBJ1-5; the match to TRBD1 covers 7 bases. The V gene's germline CDR1 is SGHTA and CDR2 FQGNSA. Germline trimming cut 7 bases from V and 3 bases from J; bases unmatched to any gene: 6. This CDR3 is 14 amino acids long. CDR3 in amino acids: CASTQTGNNQPQHF. In DNA form, the CDR3 reads TGTGCCAGCACCCAGACAGGGAACAATCAGCCCCAGCATTTT.

This clone has a single count. This chain links TRBV19 with TRBJ2-7; D perhaps matches TRBD1 (7 bases). Per the germline V gene, CDR1 is LNHDA and CDR2 is SQIVND (reference sequence). Trimming left V 7 bases short and J 3 bases short, with 13 bases between. This CDR3 comprises 13 residues. In DNA form, the CDR3 reads TGTGCCAGTACCCAGGGGGGAAACTACGAGCAGTACTTC. Its translation is CASTQGGNYEQYF. Using reference TRBV19 and TRBJ2-7 for the parts outside the CDR3, the full variable domain is DGGITQSPKYLFRKEGQNVTLSCEQNLNHDAMYWYRQDPGQGLRLIYYSQIVNDFQKGDIAEGYSVSREKKESFPLTVTSAQKNPTAFYLCASTQGGNYEQYFGPGTRLTVT.

The chain couples TRBV5-1 to TRBJ2-1; 9 bases are a match to TRBD2. The V gene's germline CDR1 is SGHRS and CDR2 YFSETQ. The V segment lost 2 bases and the J segment 4 bases; nucleotides outside the gene matches: 19. This CDR3 region has 20 residues. The CDR3 DNA sequence: TGCGCCAGCAGCTTTCGAGATACTGTAGCGGGAGCCCTCCTATACAATGAGCAGTTCTTC. Translating gives CASSFRDTVAGALLYNEQFF. The variable domain in full, completed from reference TRBV5-1 and TRBJ2-1, reads KAGVTQTPRYLIKTRGQQVTLSCSPISGHRSVSWYQQTPGQGLQFLFEYFSETQRNKGNFPGRFSGRQFSNSRSEMNVSTLELGDSALYLCASSFRDTVAGALLYNEQFFGPGTRLTVL.

In the case of this clone: An end of the junction differs from the germline gene, which may be a read error. The chain combines TRBV4-3 with TRBJ2-1; TRBD2 matches at 11 bases. The length of the CDR3 is 16 residues. From germline, CDR1 is LGHNA and CDR2 YSLEER. CDR3 DNA sequence: TGCGCCAGCAGCAAAGAACTAGCGGGAGCGTTCAATGAGCAGTTCTTC. It yields the protein CASSKELAGAFNEQFF.

The rearrangement joins TRBV4-1 to TRBJ2-3, with 7 positions matching TRBD2. The V and J ends lost 8 bases and 4 bases, in that order; junction bases with no gene match: 9. The CDR3 is 14 amino acids. Germline V gene lookup returns CDR1 MGHRA and CDR2 YSYEKL. CDR3 DNA: TGCGCCAGCGCGGGGCGGGAGATTGCAGATACGCAGTATTTT. Its translation: CASAGREIADTQYF.

The chain employs TRBV4-3 and TRBJ1-4; D possibly corresponds to TRBD1 (5 bases). The germline V and J ends were trimmed by 0 bases and 7 bases, with 15 bases remaining between them. The CDR3 loop spans 16 amino acids. Per germline, CDR1 LGHNA and CDR2 YSLEER. CDR3 DNA: TGCGCCAGCAGCCAAGATTCAGGGACCCTTGCTGAAAAACTGTTTTTT. Its translation: CASSQDSGTLAEKLFF.

This clone was observed a handful of times. CDR3 DNA sequence: TGCGCCAGCCGCGACCAGGGAGGGGGAAACACTGAAGCTTTCTTT. Its protein product is CASRDQGGGNTEAFF. The J gene is TRBJ1-1, the V gene TRBV5-1; D is perhaps TRBD1 (6 bases). This CDR3 contains 15 residues. Germline-derived CDR1 and CDR2 are SGHRS and YFSETQ. V dropped 7 bases and J dropped 2 bases, with 18 bases sitting between them.